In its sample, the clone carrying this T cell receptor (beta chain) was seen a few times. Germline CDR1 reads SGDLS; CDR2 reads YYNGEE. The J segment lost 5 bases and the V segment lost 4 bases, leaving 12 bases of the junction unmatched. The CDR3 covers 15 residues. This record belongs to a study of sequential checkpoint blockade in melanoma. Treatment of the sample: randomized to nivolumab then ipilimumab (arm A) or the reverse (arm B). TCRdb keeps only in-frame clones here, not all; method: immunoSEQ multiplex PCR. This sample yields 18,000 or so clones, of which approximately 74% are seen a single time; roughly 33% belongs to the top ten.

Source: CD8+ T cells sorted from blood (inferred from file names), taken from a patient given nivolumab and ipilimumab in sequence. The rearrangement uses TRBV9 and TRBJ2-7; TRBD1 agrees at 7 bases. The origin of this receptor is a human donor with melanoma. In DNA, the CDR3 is TGTGCCAGCAGCTCCGAGGGACAGTCGGCCAACGAGCAGTACTTC. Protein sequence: CASSSEGQSANEQYF.